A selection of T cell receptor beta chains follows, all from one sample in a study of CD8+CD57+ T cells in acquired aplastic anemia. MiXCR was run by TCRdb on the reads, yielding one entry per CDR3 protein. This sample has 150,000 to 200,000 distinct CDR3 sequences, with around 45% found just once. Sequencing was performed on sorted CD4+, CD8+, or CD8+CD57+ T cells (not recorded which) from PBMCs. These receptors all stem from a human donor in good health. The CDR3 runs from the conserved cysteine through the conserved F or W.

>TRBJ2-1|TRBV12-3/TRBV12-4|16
CASSPSTSGRAGEQFF
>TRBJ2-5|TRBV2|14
CASRQGNIEETQYF
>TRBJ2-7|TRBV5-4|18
CASSLARHGTSGAYEQYF
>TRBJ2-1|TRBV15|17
CATSRDRLAGAPDEQFF
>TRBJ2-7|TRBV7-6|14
CASSPTRINNEQYF
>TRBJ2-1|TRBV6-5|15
CASSYEAGGVYEQFF
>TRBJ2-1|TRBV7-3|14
CASRKAGGYNEQFF
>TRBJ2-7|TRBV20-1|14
CSARAAEDAYEQYF
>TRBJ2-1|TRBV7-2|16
CASSLAPDPSYNEQFF
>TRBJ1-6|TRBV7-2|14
CASSLGTVTSPLHF
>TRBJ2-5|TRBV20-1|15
CSASSPGLAGETQYF
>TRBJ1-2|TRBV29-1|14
CSVVTGGSLFGYTF
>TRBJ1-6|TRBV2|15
CASSDRGVRNSPLHF
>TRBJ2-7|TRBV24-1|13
CATSENSYNEQYF
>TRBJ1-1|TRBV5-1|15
CASSLVLGQNTEAFF
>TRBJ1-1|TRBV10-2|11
CASRTGGEAFF
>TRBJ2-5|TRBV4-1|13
CAGSRGGQETQYF
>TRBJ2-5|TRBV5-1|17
CASSTETGLGSGETQYF
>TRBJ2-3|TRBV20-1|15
CSASATSGVGDTQYF
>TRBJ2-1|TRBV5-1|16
CASSSNWRSGYNEQFF
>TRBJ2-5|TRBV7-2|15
CASSRQTSEQETQYF
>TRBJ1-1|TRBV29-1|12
CSGYTKNTEAFF
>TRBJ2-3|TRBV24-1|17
CATSDPGAGGSVGTQYF
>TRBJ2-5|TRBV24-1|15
CATSDGTGVRETQYF
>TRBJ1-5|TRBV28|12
CASSLANQPQHF
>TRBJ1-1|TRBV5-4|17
CASSLAGTGMWGTEAFF
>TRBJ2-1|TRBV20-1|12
CSAIGGGDEQFF
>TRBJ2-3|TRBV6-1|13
CASRGALRNTQYF
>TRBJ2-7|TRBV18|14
CASSQEQGAKEQYF
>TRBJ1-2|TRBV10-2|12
CASSPETDGYTF
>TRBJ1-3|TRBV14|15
CASRYWDVSGNTIYF
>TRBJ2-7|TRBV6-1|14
CASSGSGGASEQYF
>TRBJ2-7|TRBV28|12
CASSLWRREQYF
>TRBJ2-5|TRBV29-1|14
CRAPGWPKKETQYF
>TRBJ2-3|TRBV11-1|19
CASSFRASGRGSFTDTQYF
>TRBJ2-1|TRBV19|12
CASRGQYNEQFF
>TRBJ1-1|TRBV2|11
CASKLNTEAFF